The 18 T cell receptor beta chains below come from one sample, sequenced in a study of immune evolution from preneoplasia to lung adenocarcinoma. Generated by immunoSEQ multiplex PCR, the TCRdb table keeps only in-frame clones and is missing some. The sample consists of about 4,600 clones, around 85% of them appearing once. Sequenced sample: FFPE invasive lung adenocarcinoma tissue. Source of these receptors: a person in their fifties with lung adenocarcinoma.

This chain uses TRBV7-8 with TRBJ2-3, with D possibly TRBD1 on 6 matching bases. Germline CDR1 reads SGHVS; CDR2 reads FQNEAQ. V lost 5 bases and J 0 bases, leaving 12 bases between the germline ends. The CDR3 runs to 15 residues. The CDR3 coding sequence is TGTGCCAGCAGCAAGCAGGGGCACAGCACAGATACGCAGTATTTT. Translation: CASSKQGHSTDTQYF.

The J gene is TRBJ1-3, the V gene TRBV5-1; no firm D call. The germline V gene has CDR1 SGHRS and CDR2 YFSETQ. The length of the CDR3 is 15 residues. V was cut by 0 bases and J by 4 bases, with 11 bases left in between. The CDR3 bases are TGCGCCAGCAGCTTGGCGGGAGGCAGGGGAAACACCATATATTTT. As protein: CASSLAGGRGNTIYF.

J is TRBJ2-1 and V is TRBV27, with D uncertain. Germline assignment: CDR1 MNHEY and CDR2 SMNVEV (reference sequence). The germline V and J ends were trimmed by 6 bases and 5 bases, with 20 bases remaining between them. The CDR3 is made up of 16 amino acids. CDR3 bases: TGTGCCAGCAGAGACCCCTCGAGAAGTGGGCACAATGAGCAGTTCTTC. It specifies CASRDPSRSGHNEQFF.

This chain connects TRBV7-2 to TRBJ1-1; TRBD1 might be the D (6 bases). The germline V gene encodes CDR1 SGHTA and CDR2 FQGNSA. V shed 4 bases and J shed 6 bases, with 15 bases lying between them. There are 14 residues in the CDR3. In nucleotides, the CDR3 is TGTGCCAGCAGCTACGGACAGCATAAGGCTGAAGCTTTCTTT. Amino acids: CASSYGQHKAEAFF.

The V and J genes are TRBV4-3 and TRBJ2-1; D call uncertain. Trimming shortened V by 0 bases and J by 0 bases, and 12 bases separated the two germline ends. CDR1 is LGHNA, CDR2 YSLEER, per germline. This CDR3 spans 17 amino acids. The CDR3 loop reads CASSQEFPESSYNEQFF. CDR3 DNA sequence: TGCGCCAGCAGCCAAGAATTTCCGGAGAGCTCCTACAATGAGCAGTTCTTC.

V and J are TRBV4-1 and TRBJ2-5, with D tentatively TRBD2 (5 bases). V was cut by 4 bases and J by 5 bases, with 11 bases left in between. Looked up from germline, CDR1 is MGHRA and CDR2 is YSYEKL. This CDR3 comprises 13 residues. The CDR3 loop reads CASSPPGGETQYF. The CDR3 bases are TGCGCCAGCAGCCCACCGGGCGGGGAGACCCAGTACTTC.

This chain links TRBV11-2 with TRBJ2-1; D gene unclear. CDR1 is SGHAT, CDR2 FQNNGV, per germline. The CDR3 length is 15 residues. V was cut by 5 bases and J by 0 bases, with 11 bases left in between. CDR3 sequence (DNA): TGTGCCAGCAGCAAAACACCCTACTCCTACAATGAGCAGTTCTTC. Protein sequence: CASSKTPYSYNEQFF.

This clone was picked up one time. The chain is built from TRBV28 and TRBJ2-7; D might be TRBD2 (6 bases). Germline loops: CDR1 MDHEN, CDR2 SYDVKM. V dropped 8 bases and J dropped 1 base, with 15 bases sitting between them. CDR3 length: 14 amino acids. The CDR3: CASGVLGGSYEQYF. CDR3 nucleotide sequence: TGTGCCAGCGGTGTACTTGGGGGGTCCTACGAGCAGTACTTC.

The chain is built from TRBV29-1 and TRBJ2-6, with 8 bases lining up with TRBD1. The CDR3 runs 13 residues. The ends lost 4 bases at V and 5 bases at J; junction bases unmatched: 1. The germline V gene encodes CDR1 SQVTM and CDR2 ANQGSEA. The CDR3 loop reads CSVGTGRANVLTF. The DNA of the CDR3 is TGCAGCGTTGGGACAGGGAGGGCCAACGTCCTGACTTTC.

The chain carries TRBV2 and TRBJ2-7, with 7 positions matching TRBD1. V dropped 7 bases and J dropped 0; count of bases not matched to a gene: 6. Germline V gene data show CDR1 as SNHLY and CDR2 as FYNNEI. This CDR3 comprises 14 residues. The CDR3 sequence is CASKGAGISYEQYF. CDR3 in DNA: TGTGCCAGCAAGGGGGCAGGGATCTCCTACGAGCAGTACTTC. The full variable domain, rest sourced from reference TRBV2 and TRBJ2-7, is EPEVTQTPSHQVTQMGQEVILRCVPISNHLYFYWYRQILGQKVEFLVSFYNNEISEKSEIFDDQFSVERPDGSNFTLKIRSTKLEDSAMYFCASKGAGISYEQYFGPGTRLTVT.

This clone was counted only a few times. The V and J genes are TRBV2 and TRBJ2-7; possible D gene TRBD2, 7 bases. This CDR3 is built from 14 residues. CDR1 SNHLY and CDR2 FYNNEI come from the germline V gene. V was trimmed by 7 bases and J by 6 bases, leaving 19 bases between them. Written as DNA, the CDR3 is TGTGCCAGCAACCCCGAACGGGGGGCAGGCGAGCAGTACTTC. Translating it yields CASNPERGAGEQYF.

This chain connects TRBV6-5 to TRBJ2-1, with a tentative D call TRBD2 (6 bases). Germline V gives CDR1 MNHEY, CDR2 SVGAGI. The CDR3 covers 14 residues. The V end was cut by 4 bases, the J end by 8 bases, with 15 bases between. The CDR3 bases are TGTGCCAGCAGTTCCGGGCGGGATCTGGATGAGCAGTTCTTC. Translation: CASSSGRDLDEQFF.

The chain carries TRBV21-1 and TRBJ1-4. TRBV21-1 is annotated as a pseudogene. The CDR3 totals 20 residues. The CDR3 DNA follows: TGTGCCAGCAGCAAAGGGCCTCCCGGGACCCCTAGGTCCGCTAATGAAAAACTGTTTTTT. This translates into CASSKGPPGTPRSANEKLFF.

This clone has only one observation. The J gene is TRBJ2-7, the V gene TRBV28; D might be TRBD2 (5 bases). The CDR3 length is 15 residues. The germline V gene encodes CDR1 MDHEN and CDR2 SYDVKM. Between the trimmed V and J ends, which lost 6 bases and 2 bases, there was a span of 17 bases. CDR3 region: CASSPWGEFTYEQYF. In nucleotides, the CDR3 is TGTGCCAGCAGCCCCTGGGGAGAGTTTACCTACGAGCAGTACTTC.

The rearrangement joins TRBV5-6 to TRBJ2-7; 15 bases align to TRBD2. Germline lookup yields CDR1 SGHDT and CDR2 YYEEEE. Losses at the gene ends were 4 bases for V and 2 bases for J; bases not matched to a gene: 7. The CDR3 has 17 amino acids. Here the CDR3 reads CASSRRTSGRVTYEQYF. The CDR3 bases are TGTGCCAGCAGCCGTCGGACTAGCGGGAGGGTGACCTACGAGCAGTACTTC. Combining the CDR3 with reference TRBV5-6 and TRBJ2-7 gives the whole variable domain DAGVTQSPTHLIKTRGQQVTLRCSPKSGHDTVSWYQQALGQGPQFIFQYYEEEERQRGNFPDRFSGHQFPNYSSELNVNALLLGDSALYLCASSRRTSGRVTYEQYFGPGTRLTVT.

The CDR3 here is CASSFEQLGDTQYF. CDR3 in DNA: TGTGCCAGCAGCTTCGAACAATTGGGAGATACGCAGTATTTT. The rearrangement links TRBV11-2 to TRBJ2-3; D uncertain. CDR3 length: 14 amino acids. Germline V gives CDR1 SGHAT, CDR2 FQNNGV. Trimming removed 3 bases from V and 5 bases from J, with 12 bases in between.

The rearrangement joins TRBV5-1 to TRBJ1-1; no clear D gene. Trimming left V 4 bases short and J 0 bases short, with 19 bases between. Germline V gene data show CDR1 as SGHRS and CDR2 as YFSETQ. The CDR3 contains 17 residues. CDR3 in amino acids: CASSADPLPLLNTEAFF. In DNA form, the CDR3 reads TGCGCCAGCAGCGCCGACCCTCTGCCTCTATTGAACACTGAAGCTTTCTTT.

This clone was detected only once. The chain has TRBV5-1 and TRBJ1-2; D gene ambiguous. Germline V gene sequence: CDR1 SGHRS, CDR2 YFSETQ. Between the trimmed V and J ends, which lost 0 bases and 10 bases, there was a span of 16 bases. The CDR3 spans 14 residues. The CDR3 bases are TGCGCCAGCAGCTTGGAGTACGGCGGCCTGGTCTACACCTTC. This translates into CASSLEYGGLVYTF.